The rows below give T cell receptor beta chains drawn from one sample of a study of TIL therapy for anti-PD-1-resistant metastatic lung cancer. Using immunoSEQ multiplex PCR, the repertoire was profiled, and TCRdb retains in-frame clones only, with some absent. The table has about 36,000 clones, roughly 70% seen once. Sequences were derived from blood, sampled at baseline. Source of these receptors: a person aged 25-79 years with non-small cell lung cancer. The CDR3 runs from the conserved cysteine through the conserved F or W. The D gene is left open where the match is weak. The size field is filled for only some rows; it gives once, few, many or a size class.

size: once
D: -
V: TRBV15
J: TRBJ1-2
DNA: TGTGCCACCAGTAACCATGGGGGTGGAGGCTACACCTTC
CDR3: CATSNHGGGGYTF

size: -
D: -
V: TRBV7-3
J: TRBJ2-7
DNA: TGTGCCAGCAGCTTATCATACGAGCAGTACTTC
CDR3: CASSLSYEQYF

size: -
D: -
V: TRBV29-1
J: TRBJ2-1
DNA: TGCAGCGTTGTAACGTCCTACAATGAGCAGTTCTTC
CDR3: CSVVTSYNEQFF

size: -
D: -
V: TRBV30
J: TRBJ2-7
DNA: TGTGCCTGGAGCCCTTCTAGCTCCTACGAGCAGTACTTC
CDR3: CAWSPSSSYEQYF

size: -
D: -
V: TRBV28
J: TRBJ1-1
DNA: TGTGCCAGCAGTTTCCTGGGGGGAAGGAGGAACACTGAAGCTTTCTTT
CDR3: CASSFLGGRRNTEAFF

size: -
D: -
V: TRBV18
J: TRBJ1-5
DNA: TGTGCCAGCTCACCGACCCAGGAAATTCAGCCCCAGCATTTT
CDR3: CASSPTQEIQPQHF

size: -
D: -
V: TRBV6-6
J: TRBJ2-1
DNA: TGTGCCAGCAGTTACCCTGGGGGTTACGACGAGCAGTTCTTC
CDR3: CASSYPGGYDEQFF

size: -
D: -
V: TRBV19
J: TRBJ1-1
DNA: TGTGCCAGTAGCGACGGCCTGAACACTGAAGCTTTCTTT
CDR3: CASSDGLNTEAFF

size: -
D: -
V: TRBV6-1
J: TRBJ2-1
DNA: TGTGCCAGCAGTGATGGGGCCCTACGCGGGCAGACCGATGAGCAGTTCTTC
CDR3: CASSDGALRGQTDEQFF

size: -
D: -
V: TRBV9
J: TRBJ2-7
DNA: TGTGCCAGCAGCGTAAGGCCCGACTCCTACGAGCAGTACTTC
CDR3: CASSVRPDSYEQYF

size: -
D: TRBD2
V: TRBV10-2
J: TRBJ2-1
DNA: TGCGCCAGCAGTATTTCCGGGACTAGCTCCTACAATGAGCAGTTCTTC
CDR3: CASSISGTSSYNEQFF

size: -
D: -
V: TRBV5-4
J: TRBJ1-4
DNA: TGTGCCAGCAGCTTGGGCCCAAAAGAAAAACTGTTTTTT
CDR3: CASSLGPKEKLFF

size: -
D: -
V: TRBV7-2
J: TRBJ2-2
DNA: TGTGCCAGCAGCCTTTACTCGCGAGGCGTCGGCGGGGAGCTGTTTTTT
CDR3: CASSLYSRGVGGELFF

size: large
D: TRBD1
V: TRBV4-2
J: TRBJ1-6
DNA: TGTGCCAGCAGCTCGACAGGGGAGGGGTCACCCCTCCACTTT
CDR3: CASSSTGEGSPLHF

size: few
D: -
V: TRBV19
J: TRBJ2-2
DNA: TGTGCCAGTTATTCAGGGCTCGGGGAGCTGTTTTTT
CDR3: CASYSGLGELFF

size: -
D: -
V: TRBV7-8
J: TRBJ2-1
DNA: TGTGCCAGCACCCTGTGGACAGTTGGGCAAGATGAGCAGTTCTTC
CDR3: CASTLWTVGQDEQFF

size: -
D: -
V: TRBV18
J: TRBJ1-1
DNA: TGTGCCAGCTCACCCCCCCAGCCGCGGGGCACTGAAGCTTTCTTT
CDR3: CASSPPQPRGTEAFF

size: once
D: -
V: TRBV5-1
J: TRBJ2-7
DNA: TGCGCCAGCAGCCGGACCCCCGGGTACGAGCAGTACTTC
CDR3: CASSRTPGYEQYF

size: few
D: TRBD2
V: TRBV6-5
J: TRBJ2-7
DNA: TGTGCCAGCAGTCCTCAGCGGGAGGTATACGAGCAGTACTTC
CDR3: CASSPQREVYEQYF

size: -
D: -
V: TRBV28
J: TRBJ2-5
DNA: TGTGCCAGCACCGCCCCCCCCGGGACCTTAGAACAAGAGACCCAGTACTTC
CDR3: CASTAPPGTLEQETQYF

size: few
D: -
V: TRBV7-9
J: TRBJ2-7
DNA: TGTGCCAGCAGCCCAGGGGCCTACGAGCAGTACTTC
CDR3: CASSPGAYEQYF

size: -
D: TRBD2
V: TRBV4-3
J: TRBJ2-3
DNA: TGCGCCAGCAGCCAATATCCTAGCGGTTACACAGATACGCAGTATTTT
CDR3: CASSQYPSGYTDTQYF

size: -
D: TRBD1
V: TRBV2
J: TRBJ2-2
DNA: TGTGCCAGCAGTGGGACAGGGCTAACCGGGGAGCTGTTTTTT
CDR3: CASSGTGLTGELFF

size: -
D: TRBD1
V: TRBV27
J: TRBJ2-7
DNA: TGTGCCAGCAGTCCGTGGACAGGCTCCTACGAGCAGTACTTC
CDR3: CASSPWTGSYEQYF

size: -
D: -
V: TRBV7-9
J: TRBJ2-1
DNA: TGTGCCAGCAAGGGGGTTTGGGAGCAGTTCTTC
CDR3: CASKGVWEQFF

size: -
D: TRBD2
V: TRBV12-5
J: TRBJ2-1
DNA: TGTGCTAGTGGTTTCTCTAGCGGGGACAATGAGCAGTTCTTC
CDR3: CASGFSSGDNEQFF

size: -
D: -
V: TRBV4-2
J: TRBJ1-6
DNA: TGTGCCAGCAGCCAAGATGGGGGGACCTCACCCCTCCACTTT
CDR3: CASSQDGGTSPLHF

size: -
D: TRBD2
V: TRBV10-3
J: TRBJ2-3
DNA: TGTGCCATCAGTGTCGGACTAGAGCCTACGCAGTATTTT
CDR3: CAISVGLEPTQYF

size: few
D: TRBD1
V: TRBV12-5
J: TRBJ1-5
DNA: TGTGCTAAAGGAAATCAGGGGGCCCCCAAAAGCCTGAGCAATCAGCCCCAGCATTTT
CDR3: CAKGNQGAPKSLSNQPQHF

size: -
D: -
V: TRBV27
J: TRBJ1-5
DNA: TGTGCCAGCAGTTTTGCCGGCGGGGTGGAGCAGCCCCAGCATTTT
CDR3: CASSFAGGVEQPQHF

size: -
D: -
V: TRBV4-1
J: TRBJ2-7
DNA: TGCGCCAGCAGCCAAGATAGGAGCGGCGGAGCATACGAGCAGTACTTC
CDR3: CASSQDRSGGAYEQYF

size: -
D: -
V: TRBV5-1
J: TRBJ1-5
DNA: TGCGCCAGCAGGCCAGAAGGGAATAGCAATCAGCCCCAGCATTTT
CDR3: CASRPEGNSNQPQHF

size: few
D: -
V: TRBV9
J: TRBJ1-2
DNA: TGTGCCAGCAGCGTAGGTGTCAGCGACTATGGCTACACCTTC
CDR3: CASSVGVSDYGYTF

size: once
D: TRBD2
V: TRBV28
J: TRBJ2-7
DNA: TGTGCCAGCCAAGGACTAGCGGGAGGGCCCGACCCCTACGAGCAGTACTTC
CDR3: CASQGLAGGPDPYEQYF

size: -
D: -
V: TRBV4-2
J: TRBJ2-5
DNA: TGTGCCAGCAGCCAAACCCTCCGGGAAGGAGAGACCCAGTACTTC
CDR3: CASSQTLREGETQYF

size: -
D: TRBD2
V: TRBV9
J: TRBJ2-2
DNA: TGTGCCAGCAGCCCGGGGGGGGCTCTTGGCACCGGGGAGCTGTTTTTT
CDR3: CASSPGGALGTGELFF

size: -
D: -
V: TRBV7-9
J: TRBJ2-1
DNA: TGTGCCAGCAGCTTTGGAACAGGGTTCTACAATGAGCAGTTCTTC
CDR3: CASSFGTGFYNEQFF

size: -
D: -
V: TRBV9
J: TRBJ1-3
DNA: TGTGCCAGCGGACGAGGACCCATCTCTGGAAACACCATATATTTT
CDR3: CASGRGPISGNTIYF

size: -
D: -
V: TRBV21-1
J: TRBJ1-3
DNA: TGTGCCACGCGGGAGAGCTCTGGAAACACCATATATTTT
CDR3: CATRESSGNTIYF

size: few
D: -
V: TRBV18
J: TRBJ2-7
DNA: TGTGCCAGCTCACCACCGGAGGGCTCCTACGAGCAGTACTTC
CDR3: CASSPPEGSYEQYF

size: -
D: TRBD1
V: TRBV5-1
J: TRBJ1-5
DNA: TGCGCCAGCAGCCCGGGACAGGGGAATCAGCCCCAGCATTTT
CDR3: CASSPGQGNQPQHF

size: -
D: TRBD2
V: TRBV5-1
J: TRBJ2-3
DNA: TGCGCCAGCAGCTATCTAGCGGGGGTTAAAGATACGCAGTATTTT
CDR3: CASSYLAGVKDTQYF

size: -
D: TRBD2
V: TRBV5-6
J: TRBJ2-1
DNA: TGTGCCAGCAGCTTCACTAGCGGGAGGGCCCTAGGGGAGCAGTTCTTC
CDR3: CASSFTSGRALGEQFF

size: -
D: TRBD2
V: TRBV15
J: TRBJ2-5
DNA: TGTGCCACCAGCAGGTTAGCGGGGGACCAAGAGACCCAGTACTTC
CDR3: CATSRLAGDQETQYF

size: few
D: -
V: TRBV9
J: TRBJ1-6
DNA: TGTGCCAGCAGCGTAGCGGGAACTGGCAGGGTCAATTCACCCCTCCACTTT
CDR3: CASSVAGTGRVNSPLHF

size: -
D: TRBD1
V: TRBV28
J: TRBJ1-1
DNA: TGTGCCAGCAGTTTTCCGGCAGGGGGCGGGAACACTGAAGCTTTCTTT
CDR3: CASSFPAGGGNTEAFF

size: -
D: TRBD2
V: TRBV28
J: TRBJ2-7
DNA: TGTGCCAGCAGTTTAAGGGTCGCGCTAGCGGGAGTCTACGAGCAGTACTTC
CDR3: CASSLRVALAGVYEQYF

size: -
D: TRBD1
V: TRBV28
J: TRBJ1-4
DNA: TGTGCCAGCAGTTTTGGGGACAGGGGAAGACCAACTAATGAAAAACTGTTTTTT
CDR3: CASSFGDRGRPTNEKLFF

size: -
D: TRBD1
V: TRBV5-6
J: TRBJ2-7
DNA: TGTGCCAGCAGCCCGGACAGGGGGCAAAAATTGGGAGAGCAGTACTTC
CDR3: CASSPDRGQKLGEQYF

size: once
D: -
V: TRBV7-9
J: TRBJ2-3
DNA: TGTGCCAGCAGCCACGCCCCAGATACGCAGTATTTT
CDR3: CASSHAPDTQYF